There are a few counts of the clone carrying this T cell receptor beta chain. Its specificity is not known. This entry belongs to a study of CD8 T cells in ankylosing spondylitis. Overall study results and limits: For ankylosing spondylitis blood, a TCR beta motif of fewer than 10 highly homologous variants appeared characteristic.

A single record per CDR3 protein comes from TCRdb applying MiXCR to the 5' RACE reads. This table has fewer than 500,000 distinct CDR3 sequences, about 20% appearing once. The CDR3 extends over 15 amino acids. Germline CDR1 and CDR2: SEHNR and FQNEAQ (reference sequence). Trimming shortened V by 5 bases and J by 1 base, and 11 bases separated the two germline ends. The TCR was taken from a male donor with ankylosing spondylitis. Source material: blood, either unsorted or a sorted T cell fraction (not recorded which). The V call is TRBV7-9, the J call TRBJ2-2; perhaps TRBD1 as D (6 bases). The CDR3 protein is CASSAPGQNTGELFF. CDR3 nucleotide sequence: TGTGCCAGCAGCGCCCCGGGACAGAACACCGGGGAGCTGTTTTTT.